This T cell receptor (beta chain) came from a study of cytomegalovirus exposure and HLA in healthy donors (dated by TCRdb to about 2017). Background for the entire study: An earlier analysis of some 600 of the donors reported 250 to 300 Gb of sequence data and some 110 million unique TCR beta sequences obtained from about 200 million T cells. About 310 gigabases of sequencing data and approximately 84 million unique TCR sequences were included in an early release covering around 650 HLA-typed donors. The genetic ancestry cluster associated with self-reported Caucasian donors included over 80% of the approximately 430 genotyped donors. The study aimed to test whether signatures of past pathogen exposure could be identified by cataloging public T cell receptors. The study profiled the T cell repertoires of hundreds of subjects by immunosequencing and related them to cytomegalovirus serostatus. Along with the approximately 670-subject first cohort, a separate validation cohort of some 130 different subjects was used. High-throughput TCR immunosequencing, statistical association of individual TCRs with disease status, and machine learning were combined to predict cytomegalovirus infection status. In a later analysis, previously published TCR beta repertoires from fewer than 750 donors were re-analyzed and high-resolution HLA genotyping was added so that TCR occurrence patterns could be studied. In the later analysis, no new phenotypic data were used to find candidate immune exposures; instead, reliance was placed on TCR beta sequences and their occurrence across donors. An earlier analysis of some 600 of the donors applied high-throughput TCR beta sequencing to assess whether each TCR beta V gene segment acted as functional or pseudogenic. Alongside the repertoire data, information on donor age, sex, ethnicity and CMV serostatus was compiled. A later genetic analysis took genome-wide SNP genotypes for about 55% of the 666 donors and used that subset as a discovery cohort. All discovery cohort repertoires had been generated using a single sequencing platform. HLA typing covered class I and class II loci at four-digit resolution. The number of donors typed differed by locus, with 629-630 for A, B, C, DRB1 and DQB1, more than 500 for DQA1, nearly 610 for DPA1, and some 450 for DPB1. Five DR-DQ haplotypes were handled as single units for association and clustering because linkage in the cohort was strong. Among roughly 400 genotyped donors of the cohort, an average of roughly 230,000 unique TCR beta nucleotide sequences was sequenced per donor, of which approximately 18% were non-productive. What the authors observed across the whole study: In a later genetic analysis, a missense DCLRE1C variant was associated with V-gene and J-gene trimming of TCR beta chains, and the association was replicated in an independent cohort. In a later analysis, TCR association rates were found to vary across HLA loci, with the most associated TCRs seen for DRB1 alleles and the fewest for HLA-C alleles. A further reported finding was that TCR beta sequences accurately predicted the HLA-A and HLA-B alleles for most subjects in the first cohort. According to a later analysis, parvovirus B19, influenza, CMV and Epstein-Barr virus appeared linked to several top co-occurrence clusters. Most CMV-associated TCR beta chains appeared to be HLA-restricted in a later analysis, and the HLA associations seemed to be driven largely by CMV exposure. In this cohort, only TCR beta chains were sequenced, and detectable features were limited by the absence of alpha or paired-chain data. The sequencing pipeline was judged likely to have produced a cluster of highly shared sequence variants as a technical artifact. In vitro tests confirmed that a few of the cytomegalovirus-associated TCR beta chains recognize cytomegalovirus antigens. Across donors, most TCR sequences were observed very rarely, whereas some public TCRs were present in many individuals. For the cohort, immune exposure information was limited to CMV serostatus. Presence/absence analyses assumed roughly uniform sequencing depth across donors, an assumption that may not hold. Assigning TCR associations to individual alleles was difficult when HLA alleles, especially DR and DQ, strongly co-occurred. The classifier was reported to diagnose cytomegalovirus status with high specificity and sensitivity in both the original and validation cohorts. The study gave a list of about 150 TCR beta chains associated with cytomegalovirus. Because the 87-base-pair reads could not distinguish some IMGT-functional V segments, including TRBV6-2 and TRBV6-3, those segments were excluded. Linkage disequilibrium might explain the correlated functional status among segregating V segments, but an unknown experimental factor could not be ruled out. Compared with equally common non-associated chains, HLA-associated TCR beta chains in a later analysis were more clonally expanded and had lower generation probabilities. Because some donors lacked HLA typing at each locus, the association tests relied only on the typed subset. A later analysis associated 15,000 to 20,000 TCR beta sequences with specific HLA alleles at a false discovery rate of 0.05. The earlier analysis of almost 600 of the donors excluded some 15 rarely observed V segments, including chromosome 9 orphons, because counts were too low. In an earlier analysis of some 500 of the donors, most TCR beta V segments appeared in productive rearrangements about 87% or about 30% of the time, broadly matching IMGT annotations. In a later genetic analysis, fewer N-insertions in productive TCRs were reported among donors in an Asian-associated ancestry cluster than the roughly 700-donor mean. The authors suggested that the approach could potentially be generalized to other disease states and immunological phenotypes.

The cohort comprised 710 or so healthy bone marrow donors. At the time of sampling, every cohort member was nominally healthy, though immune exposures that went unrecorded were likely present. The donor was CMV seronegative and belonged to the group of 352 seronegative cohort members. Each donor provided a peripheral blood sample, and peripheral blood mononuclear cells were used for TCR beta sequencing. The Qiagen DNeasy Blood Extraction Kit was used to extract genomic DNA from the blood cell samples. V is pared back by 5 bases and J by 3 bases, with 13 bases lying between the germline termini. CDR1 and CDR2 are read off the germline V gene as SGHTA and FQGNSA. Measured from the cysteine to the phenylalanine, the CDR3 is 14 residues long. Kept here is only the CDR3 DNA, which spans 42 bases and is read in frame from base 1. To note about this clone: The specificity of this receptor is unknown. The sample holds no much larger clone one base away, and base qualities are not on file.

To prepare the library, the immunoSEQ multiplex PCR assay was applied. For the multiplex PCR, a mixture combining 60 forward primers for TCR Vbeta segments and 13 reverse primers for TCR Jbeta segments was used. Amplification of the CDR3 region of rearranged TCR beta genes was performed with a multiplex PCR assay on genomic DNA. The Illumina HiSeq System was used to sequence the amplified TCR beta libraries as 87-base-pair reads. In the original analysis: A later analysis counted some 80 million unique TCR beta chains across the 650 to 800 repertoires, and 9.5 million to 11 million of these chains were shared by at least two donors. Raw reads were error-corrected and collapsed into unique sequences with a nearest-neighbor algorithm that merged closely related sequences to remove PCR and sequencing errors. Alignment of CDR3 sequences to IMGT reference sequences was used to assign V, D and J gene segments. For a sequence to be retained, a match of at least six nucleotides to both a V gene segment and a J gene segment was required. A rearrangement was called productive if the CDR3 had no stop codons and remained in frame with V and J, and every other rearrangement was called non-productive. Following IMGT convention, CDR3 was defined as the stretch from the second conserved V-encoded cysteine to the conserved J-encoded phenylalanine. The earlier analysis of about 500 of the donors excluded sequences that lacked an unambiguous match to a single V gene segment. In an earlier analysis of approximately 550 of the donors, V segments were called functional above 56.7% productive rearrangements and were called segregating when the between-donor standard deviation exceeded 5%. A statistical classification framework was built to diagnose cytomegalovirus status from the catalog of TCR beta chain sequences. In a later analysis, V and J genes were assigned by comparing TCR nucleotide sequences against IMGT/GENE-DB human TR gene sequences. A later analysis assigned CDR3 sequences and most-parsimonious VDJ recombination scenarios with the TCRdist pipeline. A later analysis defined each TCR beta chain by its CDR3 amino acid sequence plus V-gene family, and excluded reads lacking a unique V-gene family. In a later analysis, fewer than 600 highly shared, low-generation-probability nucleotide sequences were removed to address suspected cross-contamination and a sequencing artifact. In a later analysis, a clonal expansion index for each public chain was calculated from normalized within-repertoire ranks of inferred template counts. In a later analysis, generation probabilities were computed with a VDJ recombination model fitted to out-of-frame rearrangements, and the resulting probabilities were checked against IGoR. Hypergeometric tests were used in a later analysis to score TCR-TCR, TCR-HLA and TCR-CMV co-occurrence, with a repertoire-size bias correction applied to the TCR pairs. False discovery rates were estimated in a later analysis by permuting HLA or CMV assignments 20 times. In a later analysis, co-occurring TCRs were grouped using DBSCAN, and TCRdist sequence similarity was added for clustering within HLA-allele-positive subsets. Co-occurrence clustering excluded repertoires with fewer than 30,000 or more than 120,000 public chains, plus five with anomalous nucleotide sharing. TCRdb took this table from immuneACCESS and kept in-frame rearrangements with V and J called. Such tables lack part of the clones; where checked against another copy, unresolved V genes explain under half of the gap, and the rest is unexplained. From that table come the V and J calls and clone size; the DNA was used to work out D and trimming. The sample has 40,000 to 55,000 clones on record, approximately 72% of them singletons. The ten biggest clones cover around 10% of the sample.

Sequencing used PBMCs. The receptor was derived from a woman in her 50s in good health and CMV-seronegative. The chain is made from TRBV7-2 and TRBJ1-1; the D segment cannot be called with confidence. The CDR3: CASSRYSGDTEAFF. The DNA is TGTGCCAGCAGCCGTTACTCCGGGGACACTGAAGCTTTCTTT.